The rows below give T cell receptor beta chains drawn from one sample of a study of beta chain features in type 1 diabetes. The method was immunoSEQ multiplex PCR; TCRdb's version includes in-frame clones alone and lacks a portion of them. The sample contains 450,000 to 600,000 clones, about 30% of which appear only once. Sequenced: naive CD4+ T cells from blood. These receptors all stem from a man younger than 30 in good health. The CDR3 runs from the conserved cysteine through the conserved F or W. Each record gives: V gene, clone size, D gene, J gene, CDR3 protein, CDR3 DNA. The D gene is left open where the match is weak. A row's size may be missing; if present it is once, few, many or a size class.

TRBV7-9	few	TRBD2	TRBJ2-3	CASSPKRERLQDTQYF	TGTGCCAGCAGCCCTAAGCGGGAACGGCTACAAGATACGCAGTATTTT
TRBV29-1	few	NA	TRBJ2-5	CSVQGSQETQYF	TGCAGCGTTCAGGGGAGTCAAGAGACCCAGTACTTC
TRBV9	NA	NA	TRBJ2-3	CASSVGGDLTDTQYF	TGTGCCAGCAGCGTAGGTGGGGACCTCACAGATACGCAGTATTTT
TRBV4-3	NA	NA	TRBJ1-4	CASSQDGTLNEKLFF	TGCGCCAGCAGCCAAGATGGGACCCTTAATGAAAAACTGTTTTTT
TRBV30	NA	NA	TRBJ1-1	CAWSVRVNTEAFF	TGTGCCTGGAGTGTACGGGTTAACACTGAAGCTTTCTTT
TRBV11-2	few	NA	TRBJ2-5	CASSPYAARETQYF	TGTGCCAGCAGCCCATATGCGGCTAGAGAGACCCAGTACTTC
TRBV9	once	NA	TRBJ2-1	CASSGGWDYNEQFF	TGTGCCAGCAGCGGGGGATGGGACTACAATGAGCAGTTCTTC
TRBV30	many	NA	TRBJ2-5	CAWSPVIEETQYF	TGTGCCTGGAGTCCCGTGATTGAAGAGACCCAGTACTTC
TRBV7-2	few	NA	TRBJ1-1	CASSGMPEAEAFF	TGTGCCAGCAGCGGAATGCCAGAAGCTGAAGCTTTCTTT
TRBV28	few	NA	TRBJ2-5	CASSPAKFKTETQYF	TGTGCCAGCAGTCCCGCAAAATTCAAAACAGAGACCCAGTACTTC
TRBV29-1	few	TRBD2	TRBJ2-1	CSVDERESYNEQFF	TGCAGCGTTGATGAGCGGGAGTCCTACAATGAGCAGTTCTTC
TRBV30	NA	NA	TRBJ2-2	CAWSVLRGRTGELFF	TGTGCCTGGAGTGTACTTAGGGGAAGAACCGGGGAGCTGTTTTTT
TRBV5-4	NA	NA	TRBJ2-3	CASSPGTSGAQYF	TGTGCCAGCAGCCCCGGGACCTCCGGGGCGCAGTATTTT
TRBV10-3	few	NA	TRBJ1-2	CAISEVEGDSGYTF	TGTGCCATCAGTGAGGTAGAGGGCGACTCTGGCTACACCTTC
TRBV30	few	TRBD2	TRBJ2-5	CAWSGGSGRTETQYF	TGTGCCTGGAGTGGTGGTAGCGGGAGAACAGAGACCCAGTACTTC
TRBV7-9	NA	NA	TRBJ2-2	CASSRTTNTGELFF	TGTGCCAGCAGCAGGACCACGAACACCGGGGAGCTGTTTTTT
TRBV19	NA	NA	TRBJ2-7	CASSIPGYEQYF	TGTGCCAGTAGTATCCCCGGATACGAGCAGTACTTC
TRBV7-2	NA	TRBD2	TRBJ2-1	CASSQKGLADHNEQFF	TGTGCCAGCAGCCAAAAGGGACTAGCGGACCACAATGAGCAGTTCTTC
TRBV29-1	NA	NA	TRBJ2-5	CSVSSGPETQYF	TGCAGCGTTTCCTCCGGGCCAGAGACCCAGTACTTC
TRBV2	NA	TRBD1	TRBJ2-5	CASSLQGGQETQYF	TGTGCCAGCAGTCTACAGGGGGGCCAAGAGACCCAGTACTTC
TRBV14	few	NA	TRBJ2-1	CASSLSSGGEQFF	TGTGCCAGCAGCCTCAGTAGCGGTGGTGAGCAGTTCTTC
TRBV30	NA	NA	TRBJ2-5	CAWSSGGLETQYF	TGTGCCTGGTCCTCTGGGGGACTAGAGACCCAGTACTTC
TRBV28	few	NA	TRBJ2-1	CASSFLSSYNEQFF	TGTGCCAGCAGCTTCCTGAGCTCCTACAATGAGCAGTTCTTC
TRBV7-2	NA	NA	TRBJ2-7	CASSLDRFSYEQYF	TGTGCCAGCAGCTTAGACAGGTTCTCCTACGAGCAGTACTTC
TRBV9	NA	NA	TRBJ1-2	CASSFTGYGYTF	TGTGCCAGCAGCTTTACAGGGTATGGCTACACCTTC
TRBV5-1	NA	NA	TRBJ2-1	CASSLALNEQFF	TGCGCCAGCAGCTTGGCCCTCAATGAGCAGTTCTTC
TRBV25-1	NA	NA	TRBJ1-1	CASSEPTAGDTEAFF	TGTGCCAGCAGTGAACCGACGGCGGGGGACACTGAAGCTTTCTTT
TRBV30	NA	NA	TRBJ1-1	CAWSGYTEAFF	TGTGCCTGGAGCGGCTACACTGAAGCTTTCTTT
TRBV28	NA	TRBD1	TRBJ2-7	CASIRPGQGSYEQYF	TGTGCCAGCATCCGGCCGGGACAGGGCTCCTACGAGCAGTACTTC
TRBV7-2	NA	NA	TRBJ2-1	CASSERHLYNEQFF	TGTGCCAGCAGCGAAAGGCATTTATACAATGAGCAGTTCTTC
TRBV30	NA	NA	TRBJ2-3	CAWSVRGSRTDTQYF	TGTGCCTGGAGTGTAAGGGGCAGCCGCACAGATACGCAGTATTTT
TRBV19	few	NA	TRBJ2-5	CASSMSGSPLTQYF	TGTGCCAGTAGTATGTCCGGCAGTCCGTTGACCCAGTACTTC
TRBV30	few	NA	TRBJ1-1	CAWSVPNHPSNTEAFF	TGTGCCTGGAGTGTCCCTAATCATCCTTCGAACACTGAAGCTTTCTTT
TRBV7-2	once	TRBD2	TRBJ2-1	CASSVAGGPRSSYNEQFF	TGTGCCAGCAGCGTAGCGGGAGGGCCCAGGAGCTCCTACAATGAGCAGTTCTTC
TRBV28	few	NA	TRBJ2-2	CASAGGSGELFF	TGTGCCAGCGCCGGGGGCAGCGGGGAGCTGTTTTTT
TRBV29-1	NA	NA	TRBJ2-7	CSVEHGYEQYF	TGCAGCGTTGAGCACGGCTACGAGCAGTACTTC
TRBV29-1	NA	TRBD2	TRBJ2-2	CSVEGLAGTGELFF	TGCAGCGTTGAAGGCTTAGCGGGCACCGGGGAGCTGTTTTTT
TRBV14	few	NA	TRBJ1-1	CASSQDAALAFF	TGTGCCAGCAGCCAAGACGCGGCATTGGCTTTCTTT
TRBV18	few	NA	TRBJ2-7	CASSSSSYEQYF	TGTGCCAGCTCATCGAGCTCCTACGAGCAGTACTTC
TRBV5-1	NA	NA	TRBJ2-5	CARYRGETQYF	TGCGCCAGGTACCGCGGGGAGACCCAGTACTTC
TRBV28	NA	NA	TRBJ2-7	CASRLPASYEQYF	TGTGCCAGCAGGCTCCCGGCCTCCTACGAGCAGTACTTC
TRBV5-1	NA	NA	TRBJ2-7	CASSLVVQGGNEQYF	TGCGCCAGCAGCTTGGTGGTCCAGGGTGGCAACGAGCAGTACTTC
TRBV30	NA	NA	TRBJ2-2	CAWGPGSAFTGELFF	TGTGCCTGGGGCCCCGGATCAGCCTTTACCGGGGAGCTGTTTTTT
TRBV4-3	NA	NA	TRBJ2-7	CASSQAEGTSYEQYF	TGCGCCAGCAGCCAAGCCGAAGGGACGAGCTACGAGCAGTACTTC
TRBV7-2	NA	NA	TRBJ1-4	CASSLGATNEKLFF	TGTGCCAGCAGCTTGGGTGCAACTAATGAAAAACTGTTTTTT
TRBV13	NA	TRBD2	TRBJ2-7	CASSSGAGDSSYEQYF	TGTGCCAGCAGCTCAGGAGCGGGAGACAGCTCCTACGAGCAGTACTTC
TRBV6-5	NA	TRBD1	TRBJ1-2	CASRTPGTDGYTF	TGTGCCAGCAGGACCCCTGGGACAGATGGCTACACCTTC
TRBV7-6	few	NA	TRBJ1-1	CASSLAEGRSEAFF	TGTGCCAGCAGCTTAGCGGAGGGGCGGTCTGAAGCTTTCTTT
TRBV11-2	NA	TRBD1	TRBJ1-4	CASSARPGQGVLEKLFF	TGTGCCAGCAGCGCACGACCCGGACAGGGCGTTCTTGAAAAACTGTTTTTT
TRBV6-1	NA	TRBD2	TRBJ2-5	CASSWTSGHGETQYF	TGTGCCAGCAGCTGGACTAGCGGTCATGGAGAGACCCAGTACTTC
TRBV25-1	NA	NA	TRBJ2-1	CASRRVNNEQFF	TGTGCCAGCAGGAGGGTAAACAATGAGCAGTTCTTC
TRBV15	few	NA	TRBJ1-1	CATSKDGNTEAFF	TGTGCCACCAGCAAGGACGGGAACACTGAAGCTTTCTTT
TRBV9	NA	TRBD2	TRBJ2-3	CASSVRTSGFLTDTQYF	TGTGCCAGCAGCGTTCGCACTAGCGGATTTTTGACAGATACGCAGTATTTT
TRBV5-1	NA	NA	TRBJ2-1	CASSPSSGGSSYNEQFF	TGCGCCAGCAGCCCCAGTAGCGGAGGTAGCTCCTACAATGAGCAGTTCTTC
TRBV5-4	NA	NA	TRBJ2-1	CASSGSSGANNEQFF	TGTGCCAGCAGCGGAAGTTCAGGGGCCAACAATGAGCAGTTCTTC